This T cell receptor beta chain stems from a study of cytomegalovirus exposure and HLA in healthy donors. Study overall: The roughly 120 validation repertoires, a later analysis reported, used the same platform as the approximately 700 first-cohort repertoires. Study results and limitations: Researchers counted about 150 TCR beta chains as cytomegalovirus-associated. A later analysis found first-cohort TCR clusters tended to co-occur in the 120 validation repertoires.

The repertoire was sequenced with immunoSEQ multiplex PCR; TCRdb's copy has only in-frame clones and lacks some. The sample lists over 85,000 clones, 84% occurring once. With regard to this clone: Its antigen is undetermined.

The donors belonged to the approximately 120-subject validation cohort, separate from the roughly 700-subject first cohort. J lost 5 bases, V lost 6 bases, and 7 bases had no gene match. The CDR3 loop spans 14 amino acids. In germline, CDR1 is SEHNR, CDR2 FQNEAQ (reference sequence). Sequencing used PBMCs. The chain is built from TRBV7-9 and TRBJ1-5, with 7 bases lining up with TRBD1. The sequence was obtained from a woman in her late teens or twenties in good health and CMV-seropositive. CDR3 sequence: CASSYTGADQPQHF. The CDR3 region has the DNA TGTGCCAGCAGTTATACAGGGGCGGATCAGCCCCAGCATTTT.